The 8 T cell receptor beta chains given below trace back to one sample, sequenced in a study of regulatory T cells in long-lasting Graves disease (dated by TCRdb to the early 2020s). The library came from multiplex PCR. The data were produced on an Illumina HiSeq 4000. TCR beta libraries were built with iRepertoire HTBI primers and Arm-PCR amplification of CDR3 regions. TCRdb took the public reads, trimmed them with fastp at Q25, ran MiXCR for clone calling and kept in-frame beta chains. One record per CDR3 amino acid sequence lists the most common genes and DNA. This sample comprises about 350,000 distinct CDR3 sequences, roughly 16% of them detected only once. The ten largest clones add up to 20% to 25% of the sample. The sample's time point label is to be understood as: newly diagnosed GD, antithyroid drugs for less than 3 months. RNA was extracted from PBMCs in TRIzol for both TCR sequencing and RNA sequencing.

In addition, the sample was reused for a study of T cells in Graves' hyperthyroidism and ophthalmopathy.

The sample in question was peripheral blood mononuclear cells (PBMCs), obtained at new diagnosis, from a patient treated with antithyroid drugs. The receptors shown here come from a woman between 18 and 30 years old with Graves disease. Donor details come from another sample of the same person, matched by shared clones.

This clonotype was found many times. This chain connects TRBV5-1 to TRBJ2-2; TRBD2 matches 7 bases. CDR3 length: 16 amino acids. J lost 4 bases, V lost 0 bases, and 6 bases had no gene match. From germline, CDR1 is SGHRS and CDR2 YFSETQ. CDR3 bases: TGCGCCAGCAGCTTGGCCCTCGGGGGGAGCACCGGGGAGCTGTTTTTT. It is translated as CASSLALGGSTGELFF.

This clonotype was seen more than once but under ten times. This chain connects TRBV7-9 to TRBJ2-4, with a tentative D call TRBD2 (6 bases). V was trimmed by 1 base and J by 5 bases, leaving 9 bases between them. The V gene's germline CDR1 is SEHNR and CDR2 FQNEAQ (reference sequence). CDR3 length equals 14 residues. For the CDR3, the DNA is TGTGCCAGCAGCTTAGGGGGGGTCGAAAACATTCAGTACTTC. As protein: CASSLGGVENIQYF. The entire variable domain, with the rest obtained from reference TRBV7-9 and TRBJ2-4, is as follows: DTGVSQNPRHKITKRGQNVTFRCDPISEHNRLYWYRQTLGQGPEFLTYFQNEAQLEKSRLLSDRFSAERPKGSFSTLEIQRTEQGDSAMYLCASSLGGVENIQYFGAGTRLSVL.

The V and J genes are TRBV11-2 and TRBJ2-3; no clear D. CDR3 size: 14 residues. Trimming took off 5 bases at V and 3 bases at J, with 12 bases between the two ends. Germline CDR1 SGHAT, CDR2 FQNNGV. The CDR3 nucleotides read TGTGCCAGCAGCGCCCAGACGGTGACAGATACGCAGTATTTT. Translated, it gives CASSAQTVTDTQYF.

This clonotype was counted once. This chain joins TRBV20-1 and TRBJ2-7; D perhaps matches TRBD1 (6 bases). V lost 3 bases to trimming and J lost 3 bases, with 12 bases between them. In germline, CDR1 is DFQATT, CDR2 SNEGSKA (reference sequence). The CDR3 has 13 residues. The CDR3 sequence: CSASPGAIYEQYF. In nucleotides, the CDR3 is TGCAGTGCTAGTCCAGGGGCTATCTACGAGCAGTACTTC.

On this clonotype itself: A read error is likely, as this CDR3 ends without the conserved phenylalanine or tryptophan. This chain joins TRBV12-3 or TRBV12-4 and TRBJ1-5; D ambiguous. The CDR3 has 14 amino acids. V was clipped by 4 bases and J by 3 bases, with 10 bases between them. The CDR3 loop reads CASSWPGNNQPQHS. CDR3 nucleotides: TGTGCCAGCAGTTGGCCCGGGAACAATCAGCCCCAGCATTCT.

This clonotype appeared a few times. The chain links TRBV27 to TRBJ1-5, with D unclear. V lost 8 bases to trimming and J lost 3 bases, with 14 bases between them. The CDR3 length is 14 residues. Germline values: CDR1 MNHEY, CDR2 SMNVEV (reference sequence). The CDR3 nucleotides read TGTGCCAGCTCCCGATCGGGGTACAATCAGCCCCAGCATTTT. Protein product: CASSRSGYNQPQHF.

The V gene is TRBV5-6, the J gene TRBJ1-2; no clear D gene. The V gene's germline CDR1 is SGHDT and CDR2 YYEEEE. V was shortened by 4 bases and J by 7 bases, with 17 bases between the two germline ends. The CDR3 is made up of 14 amino acids. CDR3 protein: CASSKETGSAGYTF. The CDR3 coding sequence is TGTGCCAGCAGCAAAGAGACGGGATCCGCTGGCTACACCTTC. The whole variable domain, filled in from reference TRBV5-6 and TRBJ1-2, reads DAGVTQSPTHLIKTRGQQVTLRCSPKSGHDTVSWYQQALGQGPQFIFQYYEEEERQRGNFPDRFSGHQFPNYSSELNVNALLLGDSALYLCASSKETGSAGYTFGSGTRLTVV.

This clonotype was observed many times. The rearrangement uses TRBV20-1 and TRBJ1-5; the D is unclear. Germline V gives CDR1 DFQATT, CDR2 SNEGSKA (reference sequence). Trimming removed 0 bases from V and 8 bases from J, with 5 bases in between. This CDR3 region has 11 residues. The DNA of the CDR3 is TGCAGTGCTAGAGACGGGGAGCCCCAGCATTTT. It specifies CSARDGEPQHF.